Given below is one T cell receptor (beta chain) in context. TRB cDNA libraries were made by UMI-labeled 5' RACE. TCRdb re-analyzed the 5' RACE reads; it lists each CDR3 protein once, without DNA. This sample's table reports around 56,000 distinct CDR3 sequences. This entry comes from a study of CXCR3-negative and CXCR3-positive naive CD8 T cells. For the study at large: Sequencing gave some 130 million TRB reads overall, about 1.5 +/- 0.3 million per library.

The sorting of each CD8+ T cell subset was done in triplicate, at 250,000 to 300,000 cells each. Phenotypically, naive CD8+ T cells corresponded to CD45RO-CCR7+CD27+CD95-. This CDR3 comprises 15 residues. CDR1 is SEHNR and CDR2 is FQNEAQ in the germline V gene (reference sequence). This chain joins TRBV7-9 and TRBJ2-7; as DNA is missing, the TRBD1 call by TCRdb cannot be tested. What was sequenced was naive CXCR3- CD8+ T cells from blood. The subset is: CD45RO-CCR7+CD27+CD95- naive CD8+ T cells lacking CXCR3 (TNR3-). The sequence was obtained from a human donor in good health. Some clones in this sample may be carry-over from other donors' samples. The CDR3 reads CASSLVRGPHYEQYF.